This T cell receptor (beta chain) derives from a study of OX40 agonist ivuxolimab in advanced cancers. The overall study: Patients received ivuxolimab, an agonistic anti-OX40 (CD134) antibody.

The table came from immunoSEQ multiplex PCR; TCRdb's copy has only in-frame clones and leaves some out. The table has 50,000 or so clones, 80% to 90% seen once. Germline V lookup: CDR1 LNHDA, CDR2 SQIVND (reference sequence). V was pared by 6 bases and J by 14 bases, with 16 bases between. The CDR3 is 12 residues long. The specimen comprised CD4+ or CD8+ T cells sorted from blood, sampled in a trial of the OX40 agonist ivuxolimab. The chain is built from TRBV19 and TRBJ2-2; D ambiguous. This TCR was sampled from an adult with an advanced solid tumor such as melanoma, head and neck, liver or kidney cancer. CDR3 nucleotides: TGTGCCAGTAGAGATACCTCGACCGGCCTGTTTTTT. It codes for CASRDTSTGLFF.